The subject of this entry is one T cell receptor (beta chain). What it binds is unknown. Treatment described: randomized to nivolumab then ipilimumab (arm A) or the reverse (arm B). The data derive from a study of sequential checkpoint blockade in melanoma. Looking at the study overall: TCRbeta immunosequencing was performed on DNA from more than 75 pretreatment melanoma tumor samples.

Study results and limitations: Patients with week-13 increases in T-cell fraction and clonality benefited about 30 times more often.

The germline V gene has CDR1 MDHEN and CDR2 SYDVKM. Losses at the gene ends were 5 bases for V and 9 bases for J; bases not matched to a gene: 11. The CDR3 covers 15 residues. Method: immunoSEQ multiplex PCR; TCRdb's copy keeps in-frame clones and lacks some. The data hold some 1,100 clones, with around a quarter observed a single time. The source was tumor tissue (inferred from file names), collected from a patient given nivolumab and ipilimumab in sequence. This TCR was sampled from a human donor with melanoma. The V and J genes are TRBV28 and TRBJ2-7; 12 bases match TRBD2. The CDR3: CASSLGGLAGGVQYF. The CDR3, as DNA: TGTGCCAGCAGTCTCGGCGGTCTAGCGGGAGGGGTGCAGTACTTC.